These 7 T cell receptor beta chains share one sample of origin, sequenced in a study of control samples from healthy donors and cancer patients. Profiling relied on immunoSEQ multiplex PCR, and the TCRdb table lists in-frame clones only, not all of them. The profile shows about 120,000 clones, approximately 89% of them singletons. The sample was blood. Receptors originate from a man aged 40-49 years in good health.

The chain employs TRBV19 and TRBJ2-2; a possible D gene is TRBD2 (6 bases). Trimming took off 3 bases at V and 6 bases at J, with 14 bases between the two ends. CDR1 and CDR2 (germline): LNHDA, SQIVND (reference sequence). The CDR3 totals 15 residues. This CDR3 reads CASSIGTSIPGELFF. CDR3 sequence (DNA): TGTGCCAGTAGTATTGGAACTAGCATCCCCGGGGAGCTGTTTTTT.

In this sample, this clone turned up once. The chain has TRBV7-3 and TRBJ2-3; TRBD2 aligns across 12 bases. CDR3 length: 16 amino acids. Per germline, CDR1 SGHTA and CDR2 FQGTGA. V lost 5 bases to trimming and J lost 5 bases; unmatched junction nucleotides: 8. CDR3 loop: CASSHGLAGWEDTQYF. CDR3 DNA: TGTGCCAGCAGCCACGGACTAGCGGGGTGGGAAGATACGCAGTATTTT.

This clone has a handful of counts. The J gene is TRBJ1-2, the V gene TRBV2; D remains unclear. This CDR3 spans 11 amino acids. Germline CDR1 and CDR2: SNHLY and FYNNEI. V lost 6 bases and J lost 2, with 4 bases in between. The DNA of the CDR3 is TGTGCCAGCAGCCGGAACTATGGCTACACCTTC. This gives the protein CASSRNYGYTF.

J is TRBJ2-2 and V is TRBV30; D gene uncertain. The V gene's germline CDR1 is GTSNPN and CDR2 SVGIG (reference sequence). V lost 0 bases and J lost 0, with 5 bases in between. This CDR3 comprises 14 residues. In DNA form, the CDR3 reads TGTGCCTGGAGTGTACTGACGAACACCGGGGAGCTGTTTTTT. Residues: CAWSVLTNTGELFF.

The rearrangement joins TRBV6-5 to TRBJ1-1; D call uncertain. CDR1 and CDR2 (germline): MNHEY, SVGAGI. The CDR3 contains 15 residues. V was pared by 2 bases and J by 5 bases, with 15 bases between. CDR3 sequence reads: CASSYTAGFHTEAFF. DNA for the CDR3: TGTGCCAGCAGTTACACCGCGGGGTTTCATACTGAAGCTTTCTTT.

The chain is built from TRBV7-2 and TRBJ1-5; 11 bases line up with TRBD1. This CDR3 has 17 amino acids. Looked up from germline, CDR1 is SGHTA and CDR2 is FQGNSA. V was clipped by 1 base and J by 6 bases; unmatched bases: 8. CDR3 nucleotides: TGTGCCAGCAGCTTAGGGACAGGGGGCCTGGGGGGTCAGCCCCAGCATTTT. Translating gives CASSLGTGGLGGQPQHF.

The chain carries TRBV29-1 and TRBJ1-2; 9 bases match TRBD1. Germline CDR1 is SQVTM and CDR2 is ANQGSEA. With V trimmed by 5 bases and J by 5 bases, 9 bases remained unmatched. This CDR3 is built from 14 residues. Here the CDR3 DNA reads TGCAGCGTTCGCTCCGGGACAGGGAGTTATGGCTACACCTTC. Its protein is CSVRSGTGSYGYTF.